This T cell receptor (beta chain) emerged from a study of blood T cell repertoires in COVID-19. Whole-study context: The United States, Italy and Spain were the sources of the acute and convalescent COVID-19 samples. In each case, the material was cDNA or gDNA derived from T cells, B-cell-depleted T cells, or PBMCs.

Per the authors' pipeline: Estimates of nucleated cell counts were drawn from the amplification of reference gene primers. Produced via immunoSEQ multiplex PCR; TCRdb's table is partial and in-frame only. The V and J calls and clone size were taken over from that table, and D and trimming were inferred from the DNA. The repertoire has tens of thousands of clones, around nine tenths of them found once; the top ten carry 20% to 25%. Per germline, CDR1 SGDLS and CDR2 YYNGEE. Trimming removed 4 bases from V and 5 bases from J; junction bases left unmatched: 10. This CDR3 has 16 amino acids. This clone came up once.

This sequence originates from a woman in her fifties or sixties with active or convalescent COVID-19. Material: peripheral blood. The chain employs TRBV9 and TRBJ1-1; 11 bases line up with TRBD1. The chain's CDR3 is CASSSFGTGGGTEAFF. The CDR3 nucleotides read TGTGCCAGCAGCAGCTTCGGGACAGGGGGAGGGACTGAAGCTTTCTTT.